This T cell receptor (beta chain) was profiled in a study of OX40 agonist ivuxolimab in advanced cancers. Across the whole study: Ivuxolimab, an agonist antibody against OX40 (CD134), was given to patients. Ivuxolimab doses were 0.01, 0.1, 0.3, 1.5, 3 or 10 mg/kg every 2 weeks.

The CDR3 runs to 14 residues. Trimming cost V 4 bases and J 6 bases, with 15 bases left between them. Per the germline V gene, CDR1 is SNHLY and CDR2 is FYNNEI. Method: immunoSEQ multiplex PCR; TCRdb's copy keeps in-frame clones and lacks some. This sample yields about 59,000 clones, of which around 82% are seen a single time; roughly 1.9% belongs to the top ten. There are many counts of this clone. The gene calls are TRBV2 and TRBJ1-1, with D uncertain. This material consisted of CD4+ or CD8+ T cells sorted from blood, taken in a trial of the OX40 agonist ivuxolimab. The TCR comes from an adult with an advanced solid tumor such as melanoma, head and neck, liver or kidney cancer. The CDR3 bases are TGTGCCAGCAGTGCTAAGTTGGAGAGCGCTGAAGCTTTCTTT. It translates to CASSAKLESAEAFF.